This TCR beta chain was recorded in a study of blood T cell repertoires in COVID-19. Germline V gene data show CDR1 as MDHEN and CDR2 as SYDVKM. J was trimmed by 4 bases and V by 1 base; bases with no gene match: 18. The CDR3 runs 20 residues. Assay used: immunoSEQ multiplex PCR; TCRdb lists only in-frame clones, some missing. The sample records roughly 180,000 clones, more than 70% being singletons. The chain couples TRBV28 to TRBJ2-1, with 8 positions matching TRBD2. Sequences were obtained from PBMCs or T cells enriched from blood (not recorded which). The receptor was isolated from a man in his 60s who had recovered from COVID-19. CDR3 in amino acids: CASSLSQAGVSFFVYNEQFF. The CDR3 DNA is TGTGCCAGCAGTTTATCACAAGCGGGAGTGTCTTTTTTCGTGTACAATGAGCAGTTCTTC.